A selection of T cell receptor beta chains follows, all from one sample in a study of shared clonotypes between healthy human individuals. Assay: immunoSEQ multiplex PCR; the TCRdb copy retains only in-frame clones and omits some. The sample has 2 million to 2.5 million clones; around 95% are singletons. Sequencing input: naive CD4+ T cells sorted from blood. The receptors were sampled from a young man in good health. The CDR3 runs from the conserved cysteine through the conserved F or W. Fields, in order: D gene, V gene, clone size, J gene, CDR3 protein, CDR3 DNA. D genes are given only for firm matches. Size values are once, few and many counts, or a class for expanded clones, and some rows have none.

D: TRBD1; V: TRBV7-8; size: -; J: TRBJ2-2; CDR3: CASSSRIKTGETGELFF; DNA: TGTGCCAGCAGCTCCCGAATCAAGACAGGGGAAACCGGGGAGCTGTTTTTT
D: -; V: TRBV30; size: -; J: TRBJ2-1; CDR3: CAWSSWGLGNEQFF; DNA: TGTGCCTGGAGTTCGTGGGGATTGGGCAATGAGCAGTTCTTC
D: -; V: TRBV5-4; size: few; J: TRBJ1-1; CDR3: CASSYDGNTEAFF; DNA: TGTGCCAGCAGCTATGACGGGAACACTGAAGCTTTCTTT
D: TRBD1; V: TRBV5-1; size: -; J: TRBJ1-4; CDR3: CASSLSGTGSEKLFF; DNA: TGCGCCAGCAGCTTATCCGGGACAGGGTCTGAAAAACTGTTTTTT
D: TRBD1; V: TRBV5-1; size: -; J: TRBJ2-6; CDR3: CASSLGTGGAGANVLTF; DNA: TGCGCCAGCAGCTTGGGGACAGGGGGCGCTGGGGCCAACGTCCTGACTTTC
D: TRBD2; V: TRBV5-6; size: -; J: TRBJ2-5; CDR3: CASSSGLAGGQETQYF; DNA: TGTGCCAGCAGCTCGGGACTAGCGGGGGGCCAAGAGACCCAGTACTTC
D: -; V: TRBV7-2; size: -; J: TRBJ2-5; CDR3: CASSLAGWQETQYF; DNA: TGTGCCAGCAGCTTAGCAGGGTGGCAAGAGACCCAGTACTTC
D: -; V: TRBV29-1; size: -; J: TRBJ2-7; CDR3: CSVSSGVYEQYF; DNA: TGCAGCGTAAGTAGCGGTGTCTACGAGCAGTACTTC
D: -; V: TRBV6-6; size: -; J: TRBJ1-2; CDR3: CASSPGAAQGPYGYTF; DNA: TGTGCCAGCAGCCCTGGGGCCGCTCAGGGACCCTATGGCTACACCTTC
D: TRBD2; V: TRBV5-6; size: -; J: TRBJ2-5; CDR3: CASSLLSSGRQTQYF; DNA: TGTGCCAGCAGCTTGTTGTCTAGCGGGAGGCAGACCCAGTACTTC
D: -; V: TRBV9; size: -; J: TRBJ1-1; CDR3: CASSVEPANTEAFF; DNA: TGTGCCAGCAGCGTGGAGCCGGCGAACACTGAAGCTTTCTTT
D: TRBD2; V: TRBV11-3; size: -; J: TRBJ2-3; CDR3: CASSLRTSGSSTDTQYF; DNA: TGTGCCAGCAGCCTCCGGACTAGCGGGAGTTCGACAGATACGCAGTATTTT
D: TRBD1; V: TRBV5-4; size: -; J: TRBJ1-6; CDR3: CASSPWDRMNSPLHF; DNA: TGTGCCAGCAGCCCCTGGGACAGGATGAATTCACCCCTCCACTTT
D: -; V: TRBV5-1; size: -; J: TRBJ2-5; CDR3: CASSLLGTQYF; DNA: TGCGCCAGCAGCTTGTTGGGGACCCAGTACTTC
D: -; V: TRBV2; size: -; J: TRBJ2-7; CDR3: CASKLEGPYEQYF; DNA: TGTGCCAGCAAACTAGAAGGTCCCTACGAGCAGTACTTC
D: TRBD1; V: TRBV6-1; size: once; J: TRBJ2-3; CDR3: CASSGQGVVTDTQYF; DNA: TGTGCCAGCAGTGGTCAGGGGGTCGTCACAGATACGCAGTATTTT
D: -; V: TRBV4-1; size: -; J: TRBJ2-7; CDR3: CASSQDLPLSYEQYF; DNA: TGCGCCAGCAGCCAAGATTTGCCGTTATCCTACGAGCAGTACTTC
D: -; V: TRBV20-1; size: -; J: TRBJ1-1; CDR3: CSAPSLTEAFF; DNA: TGCAGTGCTCCAAGTCTCACTGAAGCTTTCTTT
D: -; V: TRBV11-1; size: -; J: TRBJ1-1; CDR3: CASSLGAGNTEAFF; DNA: TGTGCCAGCAGCTTAGGGGCAGGGAACACTGAAGCTTTCTTT
D: TRBD1; V: TRBV27; size: once; J: TRBJ2-7; CDR3: CASRPGQDSYEQYF; DNA: TGTGCCAGCAGACCGGGACAGGATTCCTACGAGCAGTACTTC
D: -; V: TRBV6-1; size: -; J: TRBJ2-7; CDR3: CASSASNQVRQTEQYF; DNA: TGTGCCAGCAGTGCGTCGAACCAGGTCCGGCAAACCGAGCAGTACTTC
D: TRBD1; V: TRBV9; size: -; J: TRBJ1-2; CDR3: CASSVGTGDYGYTF; DNA: TGTGCCAGCAGCGTAGGGACAGGTGACTATGGCTACACCTTC
D: TRBD2; V: TRBV5-1; size: once; J: TRBJ2-1; CDR3: CASSLEGRASGINEQFF; DNA: TGCGCCAGCAGCTTGGAAGGACGGGCTAGCGGGATTAATGAGCAGTTCTTC
D: TRBD1; V: TRBV5-1; size: -; J: TRBJ2-7; CDR3: CASSLTGQGYYEQYF; DNA: TGCGCCAGCAGCTTGACTGGACAGGGATACTACGAGCAGTACTTC
D: TRBD2; V: TRBV30; size: few; J: TRBJ2-2; CDR3: CAWSAGGAFGELFF; DNA: TGTGCCTGGAGTGCCGGGGGGGCATTCGGGGAGCTGTTTTTT
D: -; V: TRBV7-9; size: -; J: TRBJ2-5; CDR3: CASSSFLTSGLGGETQYF; DNA: TGTGCCAGCAGCTCCTTCCTCACGAGCGGGCTAGGGGGAGAGACCCAGTACTTC
D: -; V: TRBV18; size: -; J: TRBJ1-2; CDR3: CASSPTDSLIHGYTF; DNA: TGTGCCAGCTCACCAACGGACAGTTTGATTCATGGCTACACCTTC
D: TRBD1; V: TRBV19; size: -; J: TRBJ1-4; CDR3: CASSPRDSFNEKLFF; DNA: TGTGCCAGTAGTCCCCGGGACAGCTTTAATGAAAAACTGTTTTTT
D: -; V: TRBV12-2; size: -; J: TRBJ2-5; CDR3: CASRLRTSGRSAETQYF; DNA: TGTGCAAGTCGCTTAAGAACTAGCGGGAGGAGCGCAGAGACCCAGTACTTC
D: -; V: TRBV6-5; size: -; J: TRBJ2-3; CDR3: CASSGGAGAQYF; DNA: TGTGCCAGCAGTGGGGGGGCGGGAGCGCAGTATTTT
D: -; V: TRBV9; size: -; J: TRBJ1-5; CDR3: CASSPRENQPQHF; DNA: TGTGCCAGCAGCCCGAGGGAGAATCAGCCCCAGCATTTT
D: -; V: TRBV5-1; size: -; J: TRBJ2-1; CDR3: CASSLGLAHHNEQFF; DNA: TGCGCCAGCAGCTTGGGTCTAGCGCACCACAATGAGCAGTTCTTC
D: TRBD1; V: TRBV4-2; size: -; J: TRBJ2-2; CDR3: CASSPGQGGPGELFF; DNA: TGTGCCAGCAGTCCGGGACAGGGCGGGCCCGGGGAGCTGTTTTTT
D: -; V: TRBV19; size: once; J: TRBJ2-1; CDR3: CASSIELIAEGPHEQFF; DNA: TGTGCCAGTTCCATCGAACTAATAGCCGAGGGCCCTCATGAGCAGTTCTTC
D: -; V: TRBV5-1; size: -; J: TRBJ2-2; CDR3: CASSLAVVYANTGELFF; DNA: TGCGCCAGCAGCTTGGCAGTTGTCTACGCGAACACCGGGGAGCTGTTTTTT
D: -; V: TRBV10-2; size: -; J: TRBJ2-2; CDR3: CASSEMYRAGELFF; DNA: TGCGCCAGCAGTGAGATGTATAGGGCCGGGGAGCTGTTTTTT
D: -; V: TRBV7-2; size: -; J: TRBJ2-2; CDR3: CASSATRVNTGELFF; DNA: TGTGCCAGCAGCGCCACCAGGGTGAACACCGGGGAGCTGTTTTTT
D: -; V: TRBV14; size: -; J: TRBJ2-7; CDR3: CASSQKLSATYEQYF; DNA: TGTGCCAGCAGCCAAAAACTATCGGCGACCTACGAGCAGTACTTC
D: TRBD1; V: TRBV4-1; size: once; J: TRBJ1-2; CDR3: CASSQPRTGDYGYTF; DNA: TGCGCCAGCAGCCAACCTAGGACAGGGGACTATGGCTACACCTTC
D: -; V: TRBV29-1; size: -; J: TRBJ2-4; CDR3: CSVEEDQRTKNIQYF; DNA: TGCAGCGTTGAAGAGGACCAGCGAACCAAAAACATTCAGTACTTC
D: TRBD1; V: TRBV6-6; size: -; J: TRBJ2-5; CDR3: CAIGGQASQETQYF; DNA: TGTGCCATCGGGGGACAGGCTTCCCAAGAGACCCAGTACTTC